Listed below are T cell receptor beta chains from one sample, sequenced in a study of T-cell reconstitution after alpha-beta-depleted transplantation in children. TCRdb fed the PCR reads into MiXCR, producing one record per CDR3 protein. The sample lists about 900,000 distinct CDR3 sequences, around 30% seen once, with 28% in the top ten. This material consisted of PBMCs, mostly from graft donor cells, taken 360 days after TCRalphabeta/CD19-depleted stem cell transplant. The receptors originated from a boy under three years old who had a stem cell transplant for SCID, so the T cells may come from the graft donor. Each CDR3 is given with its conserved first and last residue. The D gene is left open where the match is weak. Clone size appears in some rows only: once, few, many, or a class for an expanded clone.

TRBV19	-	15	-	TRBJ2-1	CASSISGTWNDEQFF	TGTGCCAGTAGTATCTCCGGGACTTGGAATGATGAGCAGTTCTTC
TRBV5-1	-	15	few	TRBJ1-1	CASSLVGHQNTEAFF	TGCGCCAGCAGCTTGGTGGGACACCAGAACACTGAAGCTTTCTTT
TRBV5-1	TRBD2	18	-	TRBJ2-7	CASSPRPGLAGRSGEQYF	TGCGCCAGCAGCCCGCGGCCGGGACTAGCGGGGCGCTCAGGGGAGCAGTACTTC
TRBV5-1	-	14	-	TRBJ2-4	CASRAGPPGDIQYF	TGCGCCAGCAGAGCCGGACCACCCGGGGACATTCAGTACTTC
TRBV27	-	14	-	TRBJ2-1	CASRSLLSYNEQFF	TGTGCCAGCCGCTCCCTCCTATCCTACAATGAGCAGTTCTTC
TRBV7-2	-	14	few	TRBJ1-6	CASSFRGANSPLHF	TGTGCCAGCAGCTTTAGGGGGGCTAATTCACCCCTCCACTTT
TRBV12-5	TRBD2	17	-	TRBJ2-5	CASGRLAGDRYQETQYF	TGTGCTAGTGGTCGACTAGCGGGGGATCGGTACCAAGAGACCCAGTACTTC
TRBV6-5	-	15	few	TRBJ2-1	CASSYDWRGDNEQFF	TGTGCCAGCAGTTACGATTGGCGGGGAGACAATGAGCAGTTCTTC
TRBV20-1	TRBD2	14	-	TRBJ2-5	CSLHKSGAAWAQYF	TGCAGCCTCCATAAGAGCGGGGCGGCCTGGGCCCAGTACTTC
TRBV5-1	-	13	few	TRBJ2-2	CASSLFSGGELFF	TGCGCCAGCAGCTTGTTTTCGGGAGGGGAGCTGTTTTTT
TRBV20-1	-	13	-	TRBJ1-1	CSARDRPGAEAFF	TGCAGTGCTAGAGACAGGCCGGGCGCTGAAGCTTTCTTT
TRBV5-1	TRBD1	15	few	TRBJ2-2	CASSWRTGDAGELFF	TGCGCCAGCAGCTGGAGGACAGGGGACGCCGGGGAGCTGTTTTTT
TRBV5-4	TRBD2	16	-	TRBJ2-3	CASSDVAGVSTDTQYF	TGTGCCAGCAGCGATGTAGCGGGGGTGAGCACAGATACGCAGTATTTT
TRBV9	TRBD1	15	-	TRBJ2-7	CASSVESRDSYEQYF	TGTGCCAGCAGCGTAGAATCCCGGGACAGTTACGAGCAGTACTTC
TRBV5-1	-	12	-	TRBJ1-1	CASSWEEGEAFF	TGCGCCAGCAGTTGGGAGGAGGGTGAAGCTTTCTTT
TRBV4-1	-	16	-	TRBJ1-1	CASSQLTETFNTEAFF	TGCGCCAGCAGCCAATTGACAGAAACTTTTAACACTGAAGCTTTCTTT
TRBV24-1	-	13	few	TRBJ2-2	CATSEAYTGELFF	TGTGCCACCAGTGAGGCTTACACCGGGGAGCTGTTTTTT
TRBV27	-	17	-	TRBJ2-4	CASSLGPFFAPKNIQYF	TGTGCCAGCAGTTTAGGACCCTTCTTTGCCCCCAAAAACATTCAGTACTTC
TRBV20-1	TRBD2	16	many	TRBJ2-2	CSARTLAGMNTGELFF	TGCAGTGCTAGAACCTTAGCGGGGATGAACACCGGGGAGCTGTTTTTT
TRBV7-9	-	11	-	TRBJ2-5	CASSLAGLYNF	TGTGCCAGCAGCTTAGCGGGCCTGTACAACTTC
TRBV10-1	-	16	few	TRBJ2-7	CASSESAPGDVYEQYF	TGCGCCAGCAGTGAGTCTGCCCCCGGAGACGTCTACGAGCAGTACTTC
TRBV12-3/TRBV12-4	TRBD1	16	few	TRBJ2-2	CASSTDVGDRAGELFF	TGTGCCAGCAGTACGGACGTCGGCGACAGGGCCGGGGAGCTGTTTTTT